A single sample gave rise to the 9 T cell receptor beta chains below, sequenced in a study of chemoradiotherapy in HPV16-positive cancers. Some clones are missing from TCRdb's copy, which holds only in-frame ones; the method was immunoSEQ multiplex PCR. The sample consists of 30,000 to 40,000 clones, about nine tenths of them appearing once. Specimen: blood, collected from a patient who underwent chemoradiotherapy. The receptors here all came from a human donor with HPV-associated anogenital cancer.

The chain links TRBV2 to TRBJ1-4; D gene uncertain. V dropped 5 bases and J dropped 1 base, with 8 bases sitting between them. Germline CDR1 reads SNHLY; CDR2 reads FYNNEI. The CDR3 consists of 14 residues. The CDR3 DNA follows: TGTGCCAGCAGTATTAGTTTAACTAATGAAAAACTGTTTTTT. This gives the protein CASSISLTNEKLFF. Full variable domain (rest looked up from reference TRBV2 and TRBJ1-4): EPEVTQTPSHQVTQMGQEVILRCVPISNHLYFYWYRQILGQKVEFLVSFYNNEISEKSEIFDDQFSVERPDGSNFTLKIRSTKLEDSAMYFCASSISLTNEKLFFGSGTQLSVL.

The genes are TRBV18 and TRBJ1-3; D gene uncertain. V gave up 1 base and J gave up 6 bases, with 19 bases separating them. The CDR3 is 17 amino acids. Germline assignment: CDR1 KGHSH and CDR2 LQKENI. CDR3 coding DNA: TGTGCCAGCTCACCACAACCCCCCGGCAGGATGGAAAACACCATATATTTT. Translating gives CASSPQPPGRMENTIYF.

The rearrangement links TRBV27 to TRBJ1-2, with 9 bases fitting TRBD1. The germline CDR1 and CDR2 sequences are MNHEY and SMNVEV (reference sequence). This CDR3 is 15 amino acids long. J was trimmed by 2 bases and V by 4 bases; bases with no gene match: 5. The DNA for the CDR3 is TGTGCCAGCAGTTCTCCGGGACAGGGCAACTATGGCTACACCTTC. Residues: CASSSPGQGNYGYTF.

The chain joins TRBV5-6 to TRBJ2-7; weak D call: TRBD1 (5 bases). Germline V gene lookup returns CDR1 SGHDT and CDR2 YYEEEE. V lost 3 bases and J lost 4, with 14 bases in between. The CDR3 loop spans 14 amino acids. The CDR3 region has the DNA TGTGCCAGCAGCTCCCTTTCCAGGGTTTACGAGCAGTACTTC. Its translation is CASSSLSRVYEQYF.

V gene TRBV11-3 combines with J gene TRBJ2-7; D call uncertain. Germline CDR1 SGHNT, CDR2 YENEEA. The CDR3 covers 13 residues. The V gene lost 5 bases and the J gene lost 3 bases, with 11 bases spanning the gap. As DNA, the CDR3 is TGTGCCAGCAGCCGCCCCGTCGACTACGAGCAGTACTTC. Translating gives CASSRPVDYEQYF.

This chain links TRBV21-1 with TRBJ1-2. TRBV21-1 is a listed pseudogene. CDR3 size: 14 residues. CDR3 loop: CASSRSGVNYGYTF. The CDR3 coding sequence is TGTGCCAGCAGCAGGTCAGGAGTTAACTATGGCTACACCTTC.

This sequence joins TRBV20-1 and TRBJ1-2; TRBD1 is a possible D gene (5 bases). Germline CDR1 reads DFQATT; CDR2 reads SNEGSKA (reference sequence). This CDR3 contains 11 residues. Trimming left V 5 bases short and J 9 bases short, with 13 bases between. CDR3 nucleotide sequence: TGCAGTGCTCCGTCTAGGGGTAGCTACACCTTC. Encoded protein: CSAPSRGSYTF.

This chain connects TRBV4-1 to TRBJ1-5, with TRBD1 matching over 8 bases. The CDR3 extends over 16 amino acids. CDR1 is MGHRA and CDR2 is YSYEKL in the germline V gene. The junction had 6 bases not matched to a gene; V was cut back by 3 bases and J by 2 bases. The CDR3 loop reads CASSQRGQAGNQPQHF. In DNA form, the CDR3 reads TGCGCCAGCAGCCAGAGGGGACAGGCAGGCAATCAGCCCCAGCATTTT.

Only a few counts were recorded for this clone. This chain links TRBV12-2 with TRBJ2-7. TRBV12-2 is termed a pseudogene. This CDR3 has 19 amino acids. This CDR3 reads CASRLGKCKWGMVDYEQYF. CDR3 DNA sequence: TGTGCAAGTCGCTTAGGAAAGTGCAAGTGGGGGATGGTTGACTACGAGCAGTACTTC.